Reported below is one T cell receptor beta chain. Antigen: not known. The sample is drawn from a study of OX40 agonist ivuxolimab in advanced cancers. Across the whole study: The dose-escalation group included hepatocellular carcinoma, melanoma, renal cell carcinoma and head and neck cancer. Findings and caveats of the study: Also showing low normalized T-cell clonal expansion were some of the nonresponders. Relative to CD4+, CD8+ T cells held more expanded clones on average.

The CDR3 is 16 amino acids. Germline CDR1 MNHNS, CDR2 SASEGT. Trimming stripped 5 bases from V and 0 bases from J, with 13 bases between. Only in-frame clones appear in the TCRdb table, and some are missing; sequencing was by immunoSEQ multiplex PCR. This table holds several thousand clones, about 66% found once. The material was CD4+ or CD8+ T cells sorted from blood, obtained in a trial of the OX40 agonist ivuxolimab. The V call is TRBV6-1, the J call TRBJ2-2; D may be TRBD1 or TRBD2 (5 bases each). The sequence came from an adult with an advanced solid tumor such as melanoma, head and neck, liver or kidney cancer. The CDR3 DNA is TGTGCCAGCAGTCAAGGGGTCGGGACGAACACCGGGGAGCTGTTTTTT. This gives the protein CASSQGVGTNTGELFF.